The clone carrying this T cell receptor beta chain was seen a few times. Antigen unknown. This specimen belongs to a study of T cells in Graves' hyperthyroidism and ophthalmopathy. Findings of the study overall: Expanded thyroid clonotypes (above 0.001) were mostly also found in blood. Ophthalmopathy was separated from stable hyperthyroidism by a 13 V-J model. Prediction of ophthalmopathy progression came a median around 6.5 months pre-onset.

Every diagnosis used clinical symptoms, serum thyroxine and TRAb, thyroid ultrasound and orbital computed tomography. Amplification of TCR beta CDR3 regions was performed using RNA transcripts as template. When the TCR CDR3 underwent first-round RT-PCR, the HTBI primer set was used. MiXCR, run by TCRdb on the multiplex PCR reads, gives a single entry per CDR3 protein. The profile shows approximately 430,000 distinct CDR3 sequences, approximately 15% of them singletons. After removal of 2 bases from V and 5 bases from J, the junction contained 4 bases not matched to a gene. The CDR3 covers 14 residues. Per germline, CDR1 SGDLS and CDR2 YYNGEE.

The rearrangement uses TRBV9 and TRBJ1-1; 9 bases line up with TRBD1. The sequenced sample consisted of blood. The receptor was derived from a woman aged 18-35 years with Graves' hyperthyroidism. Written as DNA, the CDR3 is TGTGCCAGCAGCGTCGACAGGGGGAAGACTGAAGCTTTCTTT. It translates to CASSVDRGKTEAFF.